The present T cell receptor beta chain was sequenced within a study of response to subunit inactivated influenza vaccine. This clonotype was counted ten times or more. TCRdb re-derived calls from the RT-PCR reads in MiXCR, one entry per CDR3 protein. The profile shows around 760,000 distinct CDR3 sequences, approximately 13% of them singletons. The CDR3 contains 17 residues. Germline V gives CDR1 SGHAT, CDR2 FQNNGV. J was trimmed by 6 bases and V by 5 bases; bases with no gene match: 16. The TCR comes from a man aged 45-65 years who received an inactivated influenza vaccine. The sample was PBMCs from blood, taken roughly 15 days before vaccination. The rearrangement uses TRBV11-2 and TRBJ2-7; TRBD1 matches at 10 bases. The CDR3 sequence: CASSVSLAGTGASEQYF. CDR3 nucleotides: TGTGCCAGCAGCGTAAGTTTAGCCGGGACAGGGGCGTCCGAGCAGTACTTC. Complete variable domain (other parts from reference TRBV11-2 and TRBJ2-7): EAGVAQSPRYKIIEKRQSVAFWCNPISGHATLYWYQQILGQGPKLLIQFQNNGVVDDSQLPKDRFSAERLKGVDSTLKIQPAKLEDSAVYLCASSVSLAGTGASEQYFGPGTRLTVT.